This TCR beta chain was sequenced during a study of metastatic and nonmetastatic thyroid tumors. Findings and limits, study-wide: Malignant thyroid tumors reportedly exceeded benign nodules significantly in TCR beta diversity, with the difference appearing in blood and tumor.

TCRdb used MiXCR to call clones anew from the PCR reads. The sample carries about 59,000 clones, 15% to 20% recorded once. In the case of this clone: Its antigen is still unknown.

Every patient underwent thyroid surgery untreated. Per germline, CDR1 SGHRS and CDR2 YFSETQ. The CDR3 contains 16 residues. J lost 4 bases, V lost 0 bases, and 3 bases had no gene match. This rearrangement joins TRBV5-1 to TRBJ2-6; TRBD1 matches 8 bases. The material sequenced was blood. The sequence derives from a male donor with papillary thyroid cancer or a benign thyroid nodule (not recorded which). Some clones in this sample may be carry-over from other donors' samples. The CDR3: CASSLARGPGANVLTF. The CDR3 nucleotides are TGCGCCAGCAGCTTGGCCAGGGGGCCAGGGGCCAACGTCCTGACTTTC.